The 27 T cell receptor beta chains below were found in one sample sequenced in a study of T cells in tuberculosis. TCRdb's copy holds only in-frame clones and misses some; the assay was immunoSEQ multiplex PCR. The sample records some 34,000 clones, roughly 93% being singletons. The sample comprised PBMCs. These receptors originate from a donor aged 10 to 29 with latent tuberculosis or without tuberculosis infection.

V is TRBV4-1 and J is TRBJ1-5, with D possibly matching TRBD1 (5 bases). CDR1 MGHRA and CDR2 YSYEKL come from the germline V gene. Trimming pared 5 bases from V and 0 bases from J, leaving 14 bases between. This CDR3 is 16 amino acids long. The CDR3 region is CASSGASEFSNQPQHF. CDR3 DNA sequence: TGCGCCAGCAGCGGGGCATCAGAGTTTAGCAATCAGCCCCAGCATTTT.

In DNA form, the CDR3 reads TGCGCCAGCAGTCCCGTAGGACAGGGGGCCTATGGCTACACCTTC. Translating it yields CASSPVGQGAYGYTF. The J gene is TRBJ1-2, the V gene TRBV4-3, with 11 positions matching TRBD1. V dropped 6 bases and J dropped 4; count of bases not matched to a gene: 7. Germline CDR1 LGHNA, CDR2 YSLEER. There are 15 residues in the CDR3.

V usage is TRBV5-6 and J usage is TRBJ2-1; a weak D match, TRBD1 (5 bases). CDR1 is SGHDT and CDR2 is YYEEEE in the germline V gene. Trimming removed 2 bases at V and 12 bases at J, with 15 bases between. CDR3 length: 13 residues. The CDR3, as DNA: TGTGCCAGCAGCTTCCGACAGCACTGGGGGCAGTTCTTC. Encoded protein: CASSFRQHWGQFF.

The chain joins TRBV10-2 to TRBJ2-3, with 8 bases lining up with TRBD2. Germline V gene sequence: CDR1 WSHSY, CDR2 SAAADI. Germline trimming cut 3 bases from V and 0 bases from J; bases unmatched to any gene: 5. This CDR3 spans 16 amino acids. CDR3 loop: CASSDPGGVSTDTQYF. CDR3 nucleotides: TGCGCCAGCAGTGACCCCGGGGGGGTGAGCACAGATACGCAGTATTTT.

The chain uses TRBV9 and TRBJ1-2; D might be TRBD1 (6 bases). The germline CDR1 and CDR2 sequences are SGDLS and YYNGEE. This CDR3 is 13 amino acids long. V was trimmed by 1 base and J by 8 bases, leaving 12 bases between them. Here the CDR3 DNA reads TGTGCCAGCAGCGTACAGGGGCGCCCGGGCTACACCTTC. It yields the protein CASSVQGRPGYTF.

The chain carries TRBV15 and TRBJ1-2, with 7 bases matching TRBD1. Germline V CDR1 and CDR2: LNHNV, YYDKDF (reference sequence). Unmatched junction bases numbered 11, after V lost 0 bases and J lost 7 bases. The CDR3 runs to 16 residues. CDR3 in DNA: TGTGCCACCAGCAGAGATGCGGGACAGACCTCGGGTGGCTACACCTTC. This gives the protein CATSRDAGQTSGGYTF.

Here the CDR3 DNA reads TGCAGCGTTGACAGGGGGCATATGGGTGATGAGCAGTTCTTC. This encodes CSVDRGHMGDEQFF. V is TRBV29-1 and J is TRBJ2-1; 8 positions agree with TRBD1. Germline V gives CDR1 SQVTM, CDR2 ANQGSEA. Trimming cost V 3 bases and J 8 bases; bases outside gene matches: 9. The CDR3 covers 14 residues.

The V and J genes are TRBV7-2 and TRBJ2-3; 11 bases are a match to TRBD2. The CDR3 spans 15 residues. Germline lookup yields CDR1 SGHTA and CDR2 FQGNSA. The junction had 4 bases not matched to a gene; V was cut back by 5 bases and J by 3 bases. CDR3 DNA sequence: TGTGCCAGCAGCCGCACTAGCGGGGGTACAGATACGCAGTATTTT. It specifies CASSRTSGGTDTQYF.

The CDR3 protein is CASSEAQGNYGYTF. The CDR3 DNA sequence: TGTGCCAGCAGTGAAGCACAGGGCAACTATGGCTACACCTTC. V gene TRBV2 combines with J gene TRBJ1-2; TRBD1 is a possible D gene (6 bases). This CDR3 spans 14 amino acids. Trimming cost V 0 bases and J 2 bases, with 7 bases left between them. From germline, CDR1 is SNHLY and CDR2 FYNNEI.

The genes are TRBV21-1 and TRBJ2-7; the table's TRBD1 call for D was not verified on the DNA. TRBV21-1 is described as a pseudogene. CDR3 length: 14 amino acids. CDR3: CASSNRDNSYEQYF. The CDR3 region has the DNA TGTGCCAGCAGCAACCGGGACAATTCCTACGAGCAGTACTTC.

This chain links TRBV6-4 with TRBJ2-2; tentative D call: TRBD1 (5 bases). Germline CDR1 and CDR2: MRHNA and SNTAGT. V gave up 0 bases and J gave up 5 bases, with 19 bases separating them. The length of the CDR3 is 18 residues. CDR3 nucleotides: TGTGCCAGCAGTGACTCGTGGGGCCCGGATATGCAGACCGGGGAGCTGTTTTTT. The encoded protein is CASSDSWGPDMQTGELFF.

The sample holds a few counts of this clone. In DNA, the CDR3 is TGTGCCAGCAGCCGCATGAGAGACGAGCAGTACTTC. As protein: CASSRMRDEQYF. The rearrangement links TRBV13 to TRBJ2-7; D uncertain. Trimming removed 5 bases at V and 5 bases at J, with 10 bases between. CDR1 and CDR2 (germline): PRHDT, FYEKMQ (reference sequence). The CDR3 is 12 amino acids.

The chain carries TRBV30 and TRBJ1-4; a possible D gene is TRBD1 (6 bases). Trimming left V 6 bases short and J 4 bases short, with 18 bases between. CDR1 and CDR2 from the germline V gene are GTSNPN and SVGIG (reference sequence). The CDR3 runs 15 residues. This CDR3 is CACTPQGKDNEKLFF. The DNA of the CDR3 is TGTGCCTGCACTCCACAGGGCAAGGATAATGAAAAACTGTTTTTT.

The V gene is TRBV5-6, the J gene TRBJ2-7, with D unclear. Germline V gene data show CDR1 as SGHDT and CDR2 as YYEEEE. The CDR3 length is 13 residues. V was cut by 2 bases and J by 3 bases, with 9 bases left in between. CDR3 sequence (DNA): TGTGCCAGCAGCTTTACCAGACACTACGAGCAGTACTTC. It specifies CASSFTRHYEQYF.

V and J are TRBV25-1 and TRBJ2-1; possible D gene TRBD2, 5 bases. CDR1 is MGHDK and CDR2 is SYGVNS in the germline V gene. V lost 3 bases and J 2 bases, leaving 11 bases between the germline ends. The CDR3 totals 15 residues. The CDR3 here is CASSEALTTYNEQFF. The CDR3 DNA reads TGTGCCAGCAGTGAGGCCCTGACTACCTACAATGAGCAGTTCTTC.

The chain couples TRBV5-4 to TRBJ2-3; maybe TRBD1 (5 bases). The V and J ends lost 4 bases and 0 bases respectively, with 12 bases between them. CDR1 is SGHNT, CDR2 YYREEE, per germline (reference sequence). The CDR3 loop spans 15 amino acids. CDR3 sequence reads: CASSPQGISTDTQYF. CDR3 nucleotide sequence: TGTGCCAGCAGCCCCCAGGGAATTAGCACAGATACGCAGTATTTT.

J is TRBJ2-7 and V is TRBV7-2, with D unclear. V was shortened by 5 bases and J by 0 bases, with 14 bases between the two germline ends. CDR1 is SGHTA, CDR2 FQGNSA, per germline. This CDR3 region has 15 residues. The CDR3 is CASSPDMRHSYEQYF. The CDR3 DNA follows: TGTGCCAGCAGCCCTGACATGCGACACTCCTACGAGCAGTACTTC.

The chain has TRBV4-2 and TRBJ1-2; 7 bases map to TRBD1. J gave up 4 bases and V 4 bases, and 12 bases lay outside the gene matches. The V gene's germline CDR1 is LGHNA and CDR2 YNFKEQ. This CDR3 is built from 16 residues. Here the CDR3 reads CASSPGGTDRTYGYTF. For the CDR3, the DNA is TGTGCCAGCAGCCCGGGAGGGACAGACCGAACCTATGGCTACACCTTC.

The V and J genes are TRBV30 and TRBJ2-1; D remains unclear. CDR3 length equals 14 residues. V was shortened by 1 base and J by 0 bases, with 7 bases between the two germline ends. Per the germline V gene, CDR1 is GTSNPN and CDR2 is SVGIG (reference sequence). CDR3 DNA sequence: TGTGCCTGGAGTGCCCCGGGCTCCTACAATGAGCAGTTCTTC. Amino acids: CAWSAPGSYNEQFF.

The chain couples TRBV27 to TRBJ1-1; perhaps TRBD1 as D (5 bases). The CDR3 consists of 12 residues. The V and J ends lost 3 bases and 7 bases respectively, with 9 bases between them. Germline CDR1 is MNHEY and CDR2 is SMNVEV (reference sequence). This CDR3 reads CASSFREGEAFF. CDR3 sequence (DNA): TGTGCCAGCAGTTTCAGGGAGGGTGAAGCTTTCTTT.

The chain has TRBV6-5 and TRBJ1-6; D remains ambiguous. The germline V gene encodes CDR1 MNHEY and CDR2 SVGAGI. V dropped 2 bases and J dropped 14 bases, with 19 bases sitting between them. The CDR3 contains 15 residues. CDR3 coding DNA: TGTGCCAGCAGTTACCCCCCCGGGTCCCGGGTAGCCCTCCACTTT. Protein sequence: CASSYPPGSRVALHF.

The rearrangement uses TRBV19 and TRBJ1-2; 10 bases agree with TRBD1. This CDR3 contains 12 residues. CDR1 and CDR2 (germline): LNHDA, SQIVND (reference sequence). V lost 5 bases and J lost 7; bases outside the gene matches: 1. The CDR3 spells CASSWTGGGYTF. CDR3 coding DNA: TGTGCCAGTAGTTGGACAGGGGGTGGCTACACCTTC.

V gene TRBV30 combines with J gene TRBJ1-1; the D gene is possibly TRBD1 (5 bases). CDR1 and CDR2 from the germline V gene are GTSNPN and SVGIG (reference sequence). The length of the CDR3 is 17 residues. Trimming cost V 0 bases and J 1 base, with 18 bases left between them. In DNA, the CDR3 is TGTGCCTGGAGTGTACGGCTCGGGTGGCAGGGGAACACTGAAGCTTTCTTT. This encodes CAWSVRLGWQGNTEAFF.

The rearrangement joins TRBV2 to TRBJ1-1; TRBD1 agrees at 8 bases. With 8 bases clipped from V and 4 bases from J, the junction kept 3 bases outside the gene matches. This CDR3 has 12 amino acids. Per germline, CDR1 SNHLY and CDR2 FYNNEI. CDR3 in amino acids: CASWTGITEAFF. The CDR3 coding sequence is TGTGCCAGCTGGACAGGGATCACTGAAGCTTTCTTT.

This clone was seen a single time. For the CDR3, the DNA is TGTGCCAGCAGCGGCCCGAGGTTGGGTGGCTACACCTTC. It translates to CASSGPRLGGYTF. V usage is TRBV9 and J usage is TRBJ1-2; D gene ambiguous. V was cut by 3 bases and J by 7 bases, with 13 bases left in between. In germline, CDR1 is SGDLS, CDR2 YYNGEE. The CDR3 spans 13 residues.

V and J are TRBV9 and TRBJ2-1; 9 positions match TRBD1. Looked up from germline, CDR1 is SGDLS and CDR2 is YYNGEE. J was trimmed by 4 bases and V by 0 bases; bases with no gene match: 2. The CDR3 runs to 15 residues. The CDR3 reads CASSVVQGAYNEQFF. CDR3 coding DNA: TGTGCCAGCAGCGTAGTACAGGGGGCATACAATGAGCAGTTCTTC.

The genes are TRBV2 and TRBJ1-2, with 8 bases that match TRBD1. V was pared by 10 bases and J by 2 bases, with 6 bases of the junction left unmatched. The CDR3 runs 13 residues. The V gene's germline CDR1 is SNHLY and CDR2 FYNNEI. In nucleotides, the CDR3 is TGTGCCACCAGGACAGGGAGAAACTATGGCTACACCTTC. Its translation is CATRTGRNYGYTF. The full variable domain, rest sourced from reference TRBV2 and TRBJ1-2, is EPEVTQTPSHQVTQMGQEVILRCVPISNHLYFYWYRQILGQKVEFLVSFYNNEISEKSEIFDDQFSVERPDGSNFTLKIRSTKLEDSAMYFCATRTGRNYGYTFGSGTRLTVV.